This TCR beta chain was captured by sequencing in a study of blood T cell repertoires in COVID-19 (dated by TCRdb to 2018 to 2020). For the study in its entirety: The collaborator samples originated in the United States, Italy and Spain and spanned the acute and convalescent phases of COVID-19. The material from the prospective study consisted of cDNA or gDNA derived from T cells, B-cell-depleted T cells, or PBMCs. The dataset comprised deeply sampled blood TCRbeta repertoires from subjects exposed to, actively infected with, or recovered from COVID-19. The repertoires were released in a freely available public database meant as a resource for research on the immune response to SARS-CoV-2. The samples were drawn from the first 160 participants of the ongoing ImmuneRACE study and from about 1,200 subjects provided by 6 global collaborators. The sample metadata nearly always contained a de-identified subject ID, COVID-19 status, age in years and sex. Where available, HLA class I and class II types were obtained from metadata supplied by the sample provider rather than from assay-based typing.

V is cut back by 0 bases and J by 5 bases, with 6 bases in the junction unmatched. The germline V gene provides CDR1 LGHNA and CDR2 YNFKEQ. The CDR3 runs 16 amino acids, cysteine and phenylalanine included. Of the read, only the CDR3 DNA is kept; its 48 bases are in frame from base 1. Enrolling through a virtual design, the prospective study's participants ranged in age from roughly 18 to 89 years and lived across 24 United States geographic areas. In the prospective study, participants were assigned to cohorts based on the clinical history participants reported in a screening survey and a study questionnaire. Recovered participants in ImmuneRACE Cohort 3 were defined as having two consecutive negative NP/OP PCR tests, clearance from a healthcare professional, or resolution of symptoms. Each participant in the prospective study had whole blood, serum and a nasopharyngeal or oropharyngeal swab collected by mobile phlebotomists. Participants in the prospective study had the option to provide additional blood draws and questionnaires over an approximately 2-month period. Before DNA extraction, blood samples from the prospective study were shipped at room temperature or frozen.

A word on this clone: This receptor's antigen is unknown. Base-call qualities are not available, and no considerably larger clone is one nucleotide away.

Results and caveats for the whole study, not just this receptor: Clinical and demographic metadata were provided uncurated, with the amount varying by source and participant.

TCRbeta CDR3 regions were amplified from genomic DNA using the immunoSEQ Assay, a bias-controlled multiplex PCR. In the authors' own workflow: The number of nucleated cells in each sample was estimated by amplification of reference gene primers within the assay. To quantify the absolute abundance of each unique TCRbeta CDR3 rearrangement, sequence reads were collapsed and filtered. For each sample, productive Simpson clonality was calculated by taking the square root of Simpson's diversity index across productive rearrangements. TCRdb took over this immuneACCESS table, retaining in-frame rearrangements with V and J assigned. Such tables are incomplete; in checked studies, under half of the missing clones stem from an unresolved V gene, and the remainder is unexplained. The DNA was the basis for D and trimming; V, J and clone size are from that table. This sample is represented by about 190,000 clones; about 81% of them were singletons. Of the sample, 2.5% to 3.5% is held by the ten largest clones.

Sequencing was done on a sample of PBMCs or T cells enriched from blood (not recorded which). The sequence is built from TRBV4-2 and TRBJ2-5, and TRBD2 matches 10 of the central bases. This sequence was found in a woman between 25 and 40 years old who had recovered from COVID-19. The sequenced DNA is TGTGCCAGCAGCCAAGAAACTAGCGGGGCGAGGGAGACCCAGTACTTC. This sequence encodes CASSQETSGARETQYF.